This T cell receptor beta chain was sequenced for a study of blood T cell repertoires in COVID-19. Assay: immunoSEQ multiplex PCR; the TCRdb copy retains only in-frame clones and omits some. The top ten hold roughly 1.2% of the sample, which has about 130,000 clones, around nine tenths seen once. The CDR3 has 17 amino acids. The rearrangement uses TRBV21-1 and TRBJ1-2; the table gives TRBD1 as D, unverified against the DNA. TRBV21-1 is a documented pseudogene. This clonotype originated in a woman over 75 with acute or convalescent COVID-19. The sequencing input was peripheral blood. The CDR3 region is CASSSDRDRLANYGYTF. Here the CDR3 DNA reads TGTGCCAGCAGCAGTGACCGGGACAGATTAGCTAACTATGGCTACACCTTC.